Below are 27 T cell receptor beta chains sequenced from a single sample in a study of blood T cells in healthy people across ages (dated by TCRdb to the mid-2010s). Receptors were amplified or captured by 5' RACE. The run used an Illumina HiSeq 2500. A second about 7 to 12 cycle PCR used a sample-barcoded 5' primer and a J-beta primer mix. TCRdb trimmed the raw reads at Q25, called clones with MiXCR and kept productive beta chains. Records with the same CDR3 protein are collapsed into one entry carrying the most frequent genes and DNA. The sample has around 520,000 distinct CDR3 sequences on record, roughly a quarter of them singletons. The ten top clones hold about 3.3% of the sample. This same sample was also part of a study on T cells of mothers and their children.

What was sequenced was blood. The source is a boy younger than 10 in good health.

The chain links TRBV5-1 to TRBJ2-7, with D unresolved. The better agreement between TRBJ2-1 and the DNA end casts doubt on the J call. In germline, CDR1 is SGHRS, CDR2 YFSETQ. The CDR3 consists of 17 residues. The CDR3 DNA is TGCGCCAGCAGCCCATCGCCCACATTCACACCTCTCAATGAGCAGTTCTTC. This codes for CASSPSPTFTPLNEQFF.

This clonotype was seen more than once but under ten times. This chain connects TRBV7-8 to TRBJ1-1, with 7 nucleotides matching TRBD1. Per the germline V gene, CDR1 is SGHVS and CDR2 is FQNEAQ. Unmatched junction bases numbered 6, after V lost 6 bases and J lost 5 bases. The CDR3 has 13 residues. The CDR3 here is CASSRRGGTEAFF. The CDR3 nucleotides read TGTGCCAGCAGTCGCAGGGGGGGGACTGAAGCTTTCTTT.

The CDR3 DNA reads TGTGCCAGCAGGGACGGCAACTCTGGAAACACCATATATTTT. Protein: CASRDGNSGNTIYF. The J gene is TRBJ1-3, the V gene TRBV25-1, with D hard to call. CDR1 MGHDK and CDR2 SYGVNS come from the germline V gene. CDR3 size: 14 residues. The V end lost 6 bases, the J end lost 0 bases, and 9 bases lay between the germline ends.

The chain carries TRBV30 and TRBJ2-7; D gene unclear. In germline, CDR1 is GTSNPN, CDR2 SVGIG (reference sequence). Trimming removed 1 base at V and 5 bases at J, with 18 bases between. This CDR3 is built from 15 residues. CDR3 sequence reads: CAWSGSTNSWDEQYF. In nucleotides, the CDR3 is TGTGCCTGGAGTGGGTCCACTAATTCATGGGACGAGCAGTACTTC.

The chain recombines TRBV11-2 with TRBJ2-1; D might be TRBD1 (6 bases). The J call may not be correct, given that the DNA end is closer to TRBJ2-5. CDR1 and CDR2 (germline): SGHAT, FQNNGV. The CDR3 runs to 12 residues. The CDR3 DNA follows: TGTGCCAGCAGCTACACAGGGAAGACCCAGTACTTC. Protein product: CASSYTGKTQYF.

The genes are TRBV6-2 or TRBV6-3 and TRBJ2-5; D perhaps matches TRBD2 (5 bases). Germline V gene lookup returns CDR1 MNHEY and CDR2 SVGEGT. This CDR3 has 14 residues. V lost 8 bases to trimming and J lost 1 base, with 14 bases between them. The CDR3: CASQTGSGQETQYF. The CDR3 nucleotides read TGTGCCAGCCAGACGGGCAGCGGCCAAGAGACCCAGTACTTC.

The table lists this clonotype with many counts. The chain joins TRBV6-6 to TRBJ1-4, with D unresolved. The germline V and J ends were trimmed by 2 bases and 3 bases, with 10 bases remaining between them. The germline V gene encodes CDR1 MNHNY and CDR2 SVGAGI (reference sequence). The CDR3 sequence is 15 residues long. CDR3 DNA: TGTGCCAGCAGTTACGAGATACCGCCTAATGAAAAACTGTTTTTT. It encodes CASSYEIPPNEKLFF.

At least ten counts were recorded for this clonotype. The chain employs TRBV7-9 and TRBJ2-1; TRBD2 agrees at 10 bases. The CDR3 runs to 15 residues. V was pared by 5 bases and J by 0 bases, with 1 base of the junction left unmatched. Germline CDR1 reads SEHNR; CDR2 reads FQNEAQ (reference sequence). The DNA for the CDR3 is TGTGCCAGCAGCCCTAGCGGGAGCTCCTACAATGAGCAGTTCTTC. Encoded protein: CASSPSGSSYNEQFF.

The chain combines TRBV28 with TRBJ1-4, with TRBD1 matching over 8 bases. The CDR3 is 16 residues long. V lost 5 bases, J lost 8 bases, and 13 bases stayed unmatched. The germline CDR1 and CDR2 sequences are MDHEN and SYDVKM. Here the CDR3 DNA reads TGTGCCAGCAGTCCCCCCGCGGGACAGGCAAGGGAAAAACTGTTTTTT. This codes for CASSPPAGQAREKLFF.

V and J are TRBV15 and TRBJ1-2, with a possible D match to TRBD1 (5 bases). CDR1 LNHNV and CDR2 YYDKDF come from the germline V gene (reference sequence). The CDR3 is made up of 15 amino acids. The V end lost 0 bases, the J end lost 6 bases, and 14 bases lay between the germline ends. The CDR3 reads CATSRDLTATNGYTF. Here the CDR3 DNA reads TGTGCCACCAGCAGAGATTTGACAGCAACGAATGGCTACACCTTC.

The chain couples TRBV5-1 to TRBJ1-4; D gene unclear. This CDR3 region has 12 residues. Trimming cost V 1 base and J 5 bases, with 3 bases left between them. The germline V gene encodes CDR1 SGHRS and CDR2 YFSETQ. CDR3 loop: CASSLTNEKLFF. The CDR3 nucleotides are TGCGCCAGCAGCTTGACAAATGAAAAACTGTTTTTT.

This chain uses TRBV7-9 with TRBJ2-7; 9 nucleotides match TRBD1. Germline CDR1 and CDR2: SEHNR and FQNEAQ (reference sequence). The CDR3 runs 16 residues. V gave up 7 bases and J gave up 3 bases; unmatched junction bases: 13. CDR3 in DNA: TGTGCCAGCATATCACCTCTCGGGACAGGGATCTACGAGCAGTACTTC. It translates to CASISPLGTGIYEQYF.

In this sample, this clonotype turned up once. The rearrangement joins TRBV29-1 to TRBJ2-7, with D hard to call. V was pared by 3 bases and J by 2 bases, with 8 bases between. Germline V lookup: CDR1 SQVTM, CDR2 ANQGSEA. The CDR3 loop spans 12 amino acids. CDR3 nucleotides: TGCAGCGTTGAGATTGCTACCTACGAGCAGTACTTC. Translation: CSVEIATYEQYF.

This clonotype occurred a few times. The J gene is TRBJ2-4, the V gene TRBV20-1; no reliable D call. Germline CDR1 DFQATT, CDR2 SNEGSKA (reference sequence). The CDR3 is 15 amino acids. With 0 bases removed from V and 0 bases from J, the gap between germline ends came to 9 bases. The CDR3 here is CSARDPLGAKNIQYF. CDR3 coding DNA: TGCAGTGCTAGAGATCCATTGGGAGCCAAAAACATTCAGTACTTC.

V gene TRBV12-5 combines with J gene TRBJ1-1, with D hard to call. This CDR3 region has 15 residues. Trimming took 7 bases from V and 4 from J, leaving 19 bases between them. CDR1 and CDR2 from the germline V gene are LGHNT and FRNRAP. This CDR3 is CASASRKVGTTEAFF. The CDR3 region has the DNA TGTGCTAGTGCCTCGAGGAAGGTGGGAACCACTGAAGCTTTCTTT.

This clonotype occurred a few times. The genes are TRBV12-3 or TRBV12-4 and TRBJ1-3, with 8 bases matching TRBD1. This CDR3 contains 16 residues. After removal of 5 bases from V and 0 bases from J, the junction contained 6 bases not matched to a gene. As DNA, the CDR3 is TGTGCCAGCAGTGCAGGGGGCTCTATCTCTGGAAACACCATATATTTT. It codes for CASSAGGSISGNTIYF.

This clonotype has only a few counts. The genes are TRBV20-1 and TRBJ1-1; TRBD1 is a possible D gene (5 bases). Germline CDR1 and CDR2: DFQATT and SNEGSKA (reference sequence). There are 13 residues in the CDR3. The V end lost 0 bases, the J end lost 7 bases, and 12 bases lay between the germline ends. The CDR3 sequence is CSAREKGHGEAFF. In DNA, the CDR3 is TGCAGTGCTAGAGAAAAGGGGCATGGTGAAGCTTTCTTT.

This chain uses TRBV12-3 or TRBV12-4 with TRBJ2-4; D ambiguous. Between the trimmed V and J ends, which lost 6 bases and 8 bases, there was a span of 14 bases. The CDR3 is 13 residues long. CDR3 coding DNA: TGTGCCAGCAGGCGGACCCAGGCAGACATTCAGTACTTC. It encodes CASRRTQADIQYF.

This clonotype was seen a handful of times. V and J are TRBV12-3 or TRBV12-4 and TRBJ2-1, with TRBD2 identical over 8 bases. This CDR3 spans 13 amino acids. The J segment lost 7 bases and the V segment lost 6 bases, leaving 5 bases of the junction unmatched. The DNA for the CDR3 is TGTGCCAGCAGGGGTTCGGGGGGGAATGAGCAGTTCTTC. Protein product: CASRGSGGNEQFF.

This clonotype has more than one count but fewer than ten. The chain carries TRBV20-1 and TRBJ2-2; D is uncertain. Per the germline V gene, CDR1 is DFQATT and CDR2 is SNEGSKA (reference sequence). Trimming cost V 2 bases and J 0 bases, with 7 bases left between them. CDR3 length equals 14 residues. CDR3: CSARRGSNTGELFF. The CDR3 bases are TGCAGTGCTAGACGTGGGTCGAACACCGGGGAGCTGTTTTTT.

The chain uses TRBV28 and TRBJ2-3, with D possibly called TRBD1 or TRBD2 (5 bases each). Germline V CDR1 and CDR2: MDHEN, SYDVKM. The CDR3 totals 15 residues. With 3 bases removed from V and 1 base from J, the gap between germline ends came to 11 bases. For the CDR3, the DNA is TGTGCCAGCAGTTTTAAGGGACGACGCACAGATACGCAGTATTTT. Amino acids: CASSFKGRRTDTQYF.

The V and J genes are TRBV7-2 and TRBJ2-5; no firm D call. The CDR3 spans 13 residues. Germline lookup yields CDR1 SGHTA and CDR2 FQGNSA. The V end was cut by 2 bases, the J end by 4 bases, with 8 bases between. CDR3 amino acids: CASSLQATETQYF. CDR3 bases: TGTGCCAGCAGCTTACAGGCGACAGAGACCCAGTACTTC.

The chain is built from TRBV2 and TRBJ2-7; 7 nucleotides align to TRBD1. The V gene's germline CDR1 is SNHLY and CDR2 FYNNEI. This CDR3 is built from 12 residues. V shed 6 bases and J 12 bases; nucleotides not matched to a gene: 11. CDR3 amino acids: CASRPGTAIRYF. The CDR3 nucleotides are TGTGCCAGCAGGCCCGGGACAGCGATAAGGTACTTC.

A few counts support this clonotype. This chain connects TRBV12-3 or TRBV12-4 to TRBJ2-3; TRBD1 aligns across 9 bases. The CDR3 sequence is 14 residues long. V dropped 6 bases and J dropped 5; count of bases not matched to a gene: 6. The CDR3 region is CASSVTGGIDTQYF. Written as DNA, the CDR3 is TGTGCCAGCAGCGTGACAGGGGGGATAGATACGCAGTATTTT.

The CDR3 loop is CASSTTSGAVEQYF. In DNA, the CDR3 is TGTGCCAGCAGCACGACTAGCGGAGCGGTCGAGCAGTACTTC. J is TRBJ2-7 and V is TRBV7-6; 9 bases line up with TRBD2. CDR1 and CDR2 (germline): SGHVS, FNYEAQ. Trimming cost V 5 bases and J 6 bases; bases outside gene matches: 8. The CDR3 extends over 14 amino acids.

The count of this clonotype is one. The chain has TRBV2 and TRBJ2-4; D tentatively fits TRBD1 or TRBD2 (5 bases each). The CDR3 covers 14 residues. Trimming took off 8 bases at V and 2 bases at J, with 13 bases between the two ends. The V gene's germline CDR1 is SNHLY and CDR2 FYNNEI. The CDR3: CASGEGQSKNIQYF. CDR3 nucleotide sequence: TGTGCCAGCGGAGAGGGGCAGTCCAAAAACATTCAGTACTTC. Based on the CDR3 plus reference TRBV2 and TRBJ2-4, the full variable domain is EPEVTQTPSHQVTQMGQEVILRCVPISNHLYFYWYRQILGQKVEFLVSFYNNEISEKSEIFDDQFSVERPDGSNFTLKIRSTKLEDSAMYFCASGEGQSKNIQYFGAGTRLSVL.

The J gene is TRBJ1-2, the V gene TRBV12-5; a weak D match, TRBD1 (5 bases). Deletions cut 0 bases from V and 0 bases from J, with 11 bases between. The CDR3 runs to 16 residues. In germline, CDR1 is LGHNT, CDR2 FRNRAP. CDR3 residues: CASGLVSDRPNYGYTF. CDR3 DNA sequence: TGTGCTAGTGGTTTGGTAAGCGACAGACCTAACTATGGCTACACCTTC.